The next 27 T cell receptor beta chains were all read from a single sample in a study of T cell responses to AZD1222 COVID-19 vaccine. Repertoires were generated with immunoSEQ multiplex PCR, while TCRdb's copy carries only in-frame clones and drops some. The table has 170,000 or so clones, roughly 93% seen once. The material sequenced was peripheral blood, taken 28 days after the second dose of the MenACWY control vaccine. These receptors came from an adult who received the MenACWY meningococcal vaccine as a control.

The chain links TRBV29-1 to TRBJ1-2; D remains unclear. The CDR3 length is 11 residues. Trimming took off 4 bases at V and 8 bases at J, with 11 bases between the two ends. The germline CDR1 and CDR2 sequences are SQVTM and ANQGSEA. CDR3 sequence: CSVVKGGGYTF. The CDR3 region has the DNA TGCAGCGTTGTTAAGGGTGGGGGCTACACCTTC.

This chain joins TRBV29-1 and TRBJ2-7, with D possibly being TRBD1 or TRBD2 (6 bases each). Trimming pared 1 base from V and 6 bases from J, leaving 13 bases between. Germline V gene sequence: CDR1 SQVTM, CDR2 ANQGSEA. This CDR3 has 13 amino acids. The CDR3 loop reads CSVEGTGAAEQYF. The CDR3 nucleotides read TGCAGCGTTGAAGGGACGGGGGCCGCCGAGCAGTACTTC.

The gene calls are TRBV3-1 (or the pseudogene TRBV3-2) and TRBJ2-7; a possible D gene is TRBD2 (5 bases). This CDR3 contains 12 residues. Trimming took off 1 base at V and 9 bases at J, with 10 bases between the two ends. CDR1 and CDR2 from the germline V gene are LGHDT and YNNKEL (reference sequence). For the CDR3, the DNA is TGTGCCAGCAGCCAAGCTGGCGGGTGGCAGTACTTC. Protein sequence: CASSQAGGWQYF.

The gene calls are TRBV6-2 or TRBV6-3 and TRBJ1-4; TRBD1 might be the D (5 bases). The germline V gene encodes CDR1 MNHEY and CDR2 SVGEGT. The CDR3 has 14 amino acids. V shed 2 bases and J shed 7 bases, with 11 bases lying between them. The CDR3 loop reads CASSYTEGREKLFF. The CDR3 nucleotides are TGTGCCAGCAGTTACACCGAGGGGCGTGAAAAACTGTTTTTT.

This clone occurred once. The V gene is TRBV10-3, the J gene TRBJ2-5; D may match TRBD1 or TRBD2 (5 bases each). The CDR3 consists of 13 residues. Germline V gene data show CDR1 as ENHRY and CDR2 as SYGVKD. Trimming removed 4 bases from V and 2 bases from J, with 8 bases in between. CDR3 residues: CAISGGEQETQYF. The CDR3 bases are TGTGCCATCAGTGGAGGGGAACAAGAGACCCAGTACTTC.

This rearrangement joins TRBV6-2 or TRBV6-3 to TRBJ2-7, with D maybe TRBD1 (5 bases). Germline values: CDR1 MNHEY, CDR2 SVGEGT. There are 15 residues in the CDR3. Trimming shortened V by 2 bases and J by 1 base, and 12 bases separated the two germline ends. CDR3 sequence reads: CASSYRAGPSYEQYF. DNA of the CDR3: TGTGCCAGCAGTTACAGGGCAGGGCCGTCCTACGAGCAGTACTTC.

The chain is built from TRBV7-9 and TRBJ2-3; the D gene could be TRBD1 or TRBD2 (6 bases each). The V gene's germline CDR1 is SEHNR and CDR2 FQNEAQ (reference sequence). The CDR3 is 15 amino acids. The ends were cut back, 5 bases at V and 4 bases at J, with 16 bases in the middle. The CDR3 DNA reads TGTGCCAGCAGCCGCCGTTCGGGGGCGGCAGATACGCAGTATTTT. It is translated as CASSRRSGAADTQYF.

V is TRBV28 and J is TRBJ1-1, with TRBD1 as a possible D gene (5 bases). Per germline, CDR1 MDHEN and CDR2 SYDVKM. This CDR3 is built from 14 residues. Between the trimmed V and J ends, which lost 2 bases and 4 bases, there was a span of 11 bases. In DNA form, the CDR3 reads TGTGCCAGCAGTTTAAGGGGCGGCCTCACTGAAGCTTTCTTT. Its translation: CASSLRGGLTEAFF.

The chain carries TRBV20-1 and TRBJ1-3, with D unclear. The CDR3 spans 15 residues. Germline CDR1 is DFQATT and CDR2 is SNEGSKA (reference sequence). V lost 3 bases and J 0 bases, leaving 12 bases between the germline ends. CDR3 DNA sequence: TGCAGTGCTAGTAATAGGGCGGACTCTGGAAACACCATATATTTT. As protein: CSASNRADSGNTIYF.

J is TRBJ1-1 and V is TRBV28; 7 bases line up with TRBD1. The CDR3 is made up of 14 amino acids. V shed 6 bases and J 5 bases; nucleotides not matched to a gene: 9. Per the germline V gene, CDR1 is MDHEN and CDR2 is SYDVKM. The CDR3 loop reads CASRPWDRRTEAFF. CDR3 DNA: TGTGCCAGCAGGCCCTGGGACAGAAGGACTGAAGCTTTCTTT.

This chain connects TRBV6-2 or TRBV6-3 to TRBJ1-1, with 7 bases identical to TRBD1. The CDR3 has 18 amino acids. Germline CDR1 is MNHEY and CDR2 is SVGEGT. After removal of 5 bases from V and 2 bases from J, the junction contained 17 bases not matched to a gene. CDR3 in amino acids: CASSHPETGIKANTEAFF. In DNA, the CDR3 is TGTGCCAGCAGTCACCCGGAGACAGGGATAAAGGCCAACACTGAAGCTTTCTTT.

The CDR3: CAIRATGGTEAFF. Written as DNA, the CDR3 is TGTGCCATCAGAGCTACAGGGGGCACTGAAGCTTTCTTT. The chain couples TRBV10-3 to TRBJ1-1, with 8 nucleotides matching TRBD1. Germline-derived CDR1 and CDR2 are ENHRY and SYGVKD. The CDR3 consists of 13 residues. J lost 4 bases, V lost 6 bases, and 4 bases had no gene match.

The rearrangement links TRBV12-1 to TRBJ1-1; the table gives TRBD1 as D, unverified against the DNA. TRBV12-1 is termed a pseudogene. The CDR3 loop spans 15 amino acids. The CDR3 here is CASSQRDRGETEAFF. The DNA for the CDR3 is TGTGCCAGCAGCCAAAGGGACAGGGGGGAGACTGAAGCTTTCTTT.

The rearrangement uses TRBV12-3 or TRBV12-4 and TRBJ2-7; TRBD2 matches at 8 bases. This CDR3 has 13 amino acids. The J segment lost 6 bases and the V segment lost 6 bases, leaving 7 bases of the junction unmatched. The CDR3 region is CASRSGGPREQYF. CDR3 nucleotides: TGTGCCAGCAGGTCGGGGGGGCCCCGCGAGCAGTACTTC.

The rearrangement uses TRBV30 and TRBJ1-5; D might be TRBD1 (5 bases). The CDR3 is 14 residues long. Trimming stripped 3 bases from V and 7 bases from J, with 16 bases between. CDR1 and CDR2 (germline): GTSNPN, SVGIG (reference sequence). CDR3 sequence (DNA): TGTGCCTGGAGCCCGGGGCCCCCCATACAGCCCCAGCATTTT. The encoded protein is CAWSPGPPIQPQHF. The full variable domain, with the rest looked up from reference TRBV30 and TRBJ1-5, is SQTIHQWPATLVQPVGSPLSLECTVEGTSNPNLYWYRQAAGRGLQLLFYSVGIGQISSEVPQNLSASRPQDRQFILSSKKLLLSDSGFYLCAWSPGPPIQPQHFGDGTRLSIL.

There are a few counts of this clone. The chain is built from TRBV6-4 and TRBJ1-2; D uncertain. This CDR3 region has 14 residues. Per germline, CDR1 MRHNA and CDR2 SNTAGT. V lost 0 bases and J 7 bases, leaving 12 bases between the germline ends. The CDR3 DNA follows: TGTGCCAGCAGTGACTCTGGACCCGGGAGTGGCTACACCTTC. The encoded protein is CASSDSGPGSGYTF.

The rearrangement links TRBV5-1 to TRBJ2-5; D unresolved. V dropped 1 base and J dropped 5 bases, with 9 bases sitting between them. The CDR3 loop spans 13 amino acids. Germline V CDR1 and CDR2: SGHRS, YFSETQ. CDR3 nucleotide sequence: TGCGCCAGCAGCTTGCCCTGGGCCGAGACCCAGTACTTC. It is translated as CASSLPWAETQYF.

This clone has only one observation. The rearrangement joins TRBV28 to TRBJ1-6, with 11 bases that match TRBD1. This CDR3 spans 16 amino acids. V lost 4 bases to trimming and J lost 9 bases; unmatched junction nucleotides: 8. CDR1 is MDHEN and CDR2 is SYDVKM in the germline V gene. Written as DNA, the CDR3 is TGTGCCAGCAGTTCCGGGACAGGGGGAATTAGTTCACCCCTCCACTTT. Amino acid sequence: CASSSGTGGISSPLHF.

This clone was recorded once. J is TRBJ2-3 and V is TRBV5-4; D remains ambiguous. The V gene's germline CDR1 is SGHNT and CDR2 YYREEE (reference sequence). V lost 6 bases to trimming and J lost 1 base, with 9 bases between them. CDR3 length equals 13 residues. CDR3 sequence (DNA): TGTGCCAGCACCTACTGGGGCACAGATACGCAGTATTTT. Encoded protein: CASTYWGTDTQYF. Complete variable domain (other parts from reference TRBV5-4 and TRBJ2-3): ETGVTQSPTHLIKTRGQQVTLRCSSQSGHNTVSWYQQALGQGPQFIFQYYREEENGRGNFPPRFSGLQFPNYSSELNVNALELDDSALYLCASTYWGTDTQYFGPGTRLTVL.

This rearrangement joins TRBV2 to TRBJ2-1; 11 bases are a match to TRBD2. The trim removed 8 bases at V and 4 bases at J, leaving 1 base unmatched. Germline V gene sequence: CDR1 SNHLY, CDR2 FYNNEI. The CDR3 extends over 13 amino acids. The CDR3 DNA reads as TGTGCCAGCGGGACTAGCGGTTACAATGAGCAGTTCTTC. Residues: CASGTSGYNEQFF.

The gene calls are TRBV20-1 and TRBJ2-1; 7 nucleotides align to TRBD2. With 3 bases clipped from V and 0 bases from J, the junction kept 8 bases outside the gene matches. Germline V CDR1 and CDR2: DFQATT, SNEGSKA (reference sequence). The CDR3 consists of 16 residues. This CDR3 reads CSASGGVSSSYNEQFF. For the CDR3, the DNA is TGCAGTGCTAGTGGGGGGGTTTCTAGCTCCTACAATGAGCAGTTCTTC.

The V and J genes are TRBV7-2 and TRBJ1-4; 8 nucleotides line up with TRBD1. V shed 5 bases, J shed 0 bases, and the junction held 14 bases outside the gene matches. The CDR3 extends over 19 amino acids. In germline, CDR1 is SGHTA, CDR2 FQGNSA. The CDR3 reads CASSPRQGPRIATNEKLFF. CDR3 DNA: TGTGCCAGCAGCCCCAGACAGGGGCCACGGATTGCAACTAATGAAAAACTGTTTTTT.

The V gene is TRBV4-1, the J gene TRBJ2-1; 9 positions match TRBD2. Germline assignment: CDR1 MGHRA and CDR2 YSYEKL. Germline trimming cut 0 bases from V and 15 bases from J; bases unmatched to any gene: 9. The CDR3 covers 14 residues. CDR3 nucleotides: TGCGCCAGCAGCCAAGAACCAGCGGGGGGTCTCTCGTTCTTC. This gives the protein CASSQEPAGGLSFF.

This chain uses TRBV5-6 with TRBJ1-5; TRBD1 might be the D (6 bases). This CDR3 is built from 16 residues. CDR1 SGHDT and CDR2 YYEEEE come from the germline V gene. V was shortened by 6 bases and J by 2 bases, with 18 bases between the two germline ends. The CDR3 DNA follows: TGTGCCAGCACCAGTTCGGGGGCGGGAGGCAATCAGCCCCAGCATTTT. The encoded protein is CASTSSGAGGNQPQHF.

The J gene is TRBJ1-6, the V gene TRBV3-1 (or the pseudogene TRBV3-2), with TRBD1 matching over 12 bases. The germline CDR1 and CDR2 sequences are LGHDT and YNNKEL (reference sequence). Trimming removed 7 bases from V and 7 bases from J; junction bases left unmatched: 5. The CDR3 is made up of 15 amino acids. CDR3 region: CASTGDRGQNSPLHF. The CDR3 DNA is TGTGCCAGCACGGGGGACAGGGGGCAAAATTCACCCCTCCACTTT.

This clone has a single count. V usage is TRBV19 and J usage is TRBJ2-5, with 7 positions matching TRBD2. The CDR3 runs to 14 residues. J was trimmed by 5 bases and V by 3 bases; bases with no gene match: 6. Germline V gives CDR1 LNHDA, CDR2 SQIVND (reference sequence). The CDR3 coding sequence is TGTGCCAGTAGTATTGGGGAGGGGATGGAGACCCAGTACTTC. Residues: CASSIGEGMETQYF.

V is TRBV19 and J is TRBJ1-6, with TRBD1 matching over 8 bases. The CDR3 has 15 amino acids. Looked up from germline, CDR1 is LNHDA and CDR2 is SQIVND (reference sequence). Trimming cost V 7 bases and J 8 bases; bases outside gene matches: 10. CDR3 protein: CASTRFDRGHSPLHF. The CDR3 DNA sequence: TGTGCCAGTACCCGATTCGACAGGGGTCATTCACCCCTCCACTTT. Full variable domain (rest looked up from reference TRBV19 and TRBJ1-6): DGGITQSPKYLFRKEGQNVTLSCEQNLNHDAMYWYRQDPGQGLRLIYYSQIVNDFQKGDIAEGYSVSREKKESFPLTVTSAQKNPTAFYLCASTRFDRGHSPLHFGNGTRLTVT.